Listed below are T cell receptor beta chains from one sample, sequenced in a study of CD8 T cells in ankylosing spondylitis. From the 5' RACE reads, TCRdb called clonotypes with MiXCR, one entry per CDR3 protein. The sample lists around 250,000 distinct CDR3 sequences, roughly a tenth occurring once. Material: blood, either unsorted or a sorted T cell fraction (not recorded which). All receptors come from a male donor with ankylosing spondylitis or in good health (not recorded which). CDR3s include the opening cysteine and the closing phenylalanine or tryptophan. A D gene is named only where the DNA matches it firmly. A clone size is listed for some rows: how often the clone was seen (once, few, many), or a class if it is expanded.

J gene: TRBJ1-4; clone size: .; D gene: .; V gene: TRBV20-1; CDR3 protein: CSARDGGYGKLFF; CDR3 DNA: TGCAGTGCTAGAGATGGGGGGTATGGAAAACTGTTTTTT
J gene: TRBJ1-2; clone size: .; D gene: TRBD1; V gene: TRBV11-2; CDR3 protein: CASSPGTALGYGYTF; CDR3 DNA: TGTGCCAGCAGCCCCGGGACAGCTCTCGGCTATGGCTACACCTTC
J gene: TRBJ2-7; clone size: many; D gene: TRBD1; V gene: TRBV12-3/TRBV12-4; CDR3 protein: CASSTTLTGVIYEQYF; CDR3 DNA: TGTGCCAGCAGTACGACCCTTACAGGGGTCATCTACGAGCAGTACTTC
J gene: TRBJ2-7; clone size: many; D gene: .; V gene: TRBV29-1; CDR3 protein: CSVEADGTSYEQYF; CDR3 DNA: TGCAGCGTTGAAGCGGATGGCACCTCCTACGAGCAGTACTTC
J gene: TRBJ2-3; clone size: many; D gene: TRBD1; V gene: TRBV5-1; CDR3 protein: CASSIRGQAGFFGTDTQYF; CDR3 DNA: TGCGCCAGCAGCATCCGGGGACAGGCCGGATTCTTTGGCACAGATACGCAGTATTTT
J gene: TRBJ2-1; clone size: many; D gene: .; V gene: TRBV2; CDR3 protein: CASSDSGSPYNEQFF; CDR3 DNA: TGTGCCAGCAGTGACTCCGGGTCTCCCTACAATGAGCAGTTCTTC
J gene: TRBJ2-5; clone size: .; D gene: TRBD1; V gene: TRBV12-3/TRBV12-4; CDR3 protein: CASSSSDRDGTQYF; CDR3 DNA: TGTGCCAGCAGTTCCTCGGACAGGGACGGGACCCAGTACTTC
J gene: TRBJ1-5; clone size: .; D gene: .; V gene: TRBV11-2; CDR3 protein: CASSLGDRQPQHF; CDR3 DNA: TGTGCCAGCAGCTTGGGCGATCGGCAGCCCCAGCATTTT
J gene: TRBJ1-1; clone size: many; D gene: TRBD1; V gene: TRBV20-1; CDR3 protein: CSARDGGGLNTEAFF; CDR3 DNA: TGCAGTGCTAGAGATGGAGGGGGCCTCAACACTGAAGCTTTCTTT
J gene: TRBJ1-3; clone size: many; D gene: .; V gene: TRBV15; CDR3 protein: CATSRERGEGGNTIYF; CDR3 DNA: TGTGCCACCAGCAGAGAAAGGGGGGAAGGTGGAAACACCATATATTTT
J gene: TRBJ1-4; clone size: many; D gene: .; V gene: TRBV6-2/TRBV6-3; CDR3 protein: CASSYAEQEKLFF; CDR3 DNA: TGTGCCAGCAGTTACGCGGAACAGGAAAAACTGTTTTTT
J gene: TRBJ2-2; clone size: few; D gene: .; V gene: TRBV4-1; CDR3 protein: CASSQDGQGIPIGTGELFF; CDR3 DNA: TGCGCCAGCAGCCAAGATGGTCAGGGGATCCCCATAGGGACCGGGGAGCTGTTTTTT
J gene: TRBJ1-2; clone size: many; D gene: .; V gene: TRBV5-1; CDR3 protein: CATSPGQANYGYTF; CDR3 DNA: TGCGCCACCTCCCCTGGGCAGGCAAACTATGGCTACACCTTC
J gene: TRBJ2-5; clone size: few; D gene: TRBD2; V gene: TRBV7-8; CDR3 protein: CASSLAPGLAGIGETQYF; CDR3 DNA: TGTGCCAGCAGCTTAGCGCCTGGTCTAGCGGGAATAGGAGAGACCCAGTACTTC
J gene: TRBJ1-1; clone size: many; D gene: TRBD1; V gene: TRBV5-1; CDR3 protein: CASSLGTAQNTEAFF; CDR3 DNA: TGCGCCAGCAGCCTCGGGACAGCACAGAACACTGAAGCTTTCTTT
J gene: TRBJ2-3; clone size: many; D gene: .; V gene: TRBV12-3/TRBV12-4; CDR3 protein: CASSPNGGTDTQYF; CDR3 DNA: TGTGCCAGCAGTCCAAATGGGGGCACAGATACGCAGTATTTT
J gene: TRBJ1-1; clone size: few; D gene: TRBD1; V gene: TRBV5-1; CDR3 protein: CASSRTGGIMNTEAFF; CDR3 DNA: TGCGCCAGCAGCAGAACAGGGGGGATTATGAACACTGAAGCTTTCTTT
J gene: TRBJ2-1; clone size: many; D gene: TRBD2; V gene: TRBV5-1; CDR3 protein: CASRLAGANEQFF; CDR3 DNA: TGCGCCAGCCGACTAGCGGGGGCTAATGAGCAGTTCTTC
J gene: TRBJ2-1; clone size: many; D gene: TRBD1; V gene: TRBV7-8; CDR3 protein: CASSGDRTEGLYNEQFF; CDR3 DNA: TGTGCCAGCAGTGGGGACAGGACCGAAGGACTCTACAATGAGCAGTTCTTC
J gene: TRBJ2-3; clone size: many; D gene: .; V gene: TRBV29-1; CDR3 protein: CSVKNRATTDTQYF; CDR3 DNA: TGCAGCGTTAAAAATCGGGCGACAACAGATACGCAGTATTTT
J gene: TRBJ1-1; clone size: many; D gene: .; V gene: TRBV5-1; CDR3 protein: CASSLDPSGSGEAFF; CDR3 DNA: TGCGCCAGCAGCTTGGACCCCTCCGGGTCGGGTGAAGCTTTCTTT
J gene: TRBJ2-3; clone size: many; D gene: .; V gene: TRBV6-5; CDR3 protein: CASSYGVETDTQYF; CDR3 DNA: TGTGCCAGCAGTTACGGGGTAGAGACAGATACGCAGTATTTT
J gene: TRBJ1-2; clone size: many; D gene: TRBD1; V gene: TRBV27; CDR3 protein: CASSLYEGAGGYTF; CDR3 DNA: TGTGCCAGCAGTTTATACGAGGGGGCTGGCGGCTACACCTTC
J gene: TRBJ2-7; clone size: .; D gene: TRBD1; V gene: TRBV28; CDR3 protein: CASSLFADRDKQYF; CDR3 DNA: TGTGCCAGCAGTTTATTCGCGGACAGGGACAAGCAGTACTTC
J gene: TRBJ2-3; clone size: many; D gene: TRBD2; V gene: TRBV20-1; CDR3 protein: CSATPGLAGAFSDTQYF; CDR3 DNA: TGCAGTGCTACCCCGGGACTAGCGGGAGCGTTCTCAGATACGCAGTATTTT
J gene: TRBJ2-5; clone size: .; D gene: TRBD2; V gene: TRBV25-1; CDR3 protein: CASSATTGTSGSSQEIQYF; CDR3 DNA: TGTGCCAGCAGTGCAACTACGGGAACTAGCGGGAGTTCCCAAGAGATCCAGTACTTC
J gene: TRBJ1-5; clone size: many; D gene: .; V gene: TRBV12-3/TRBV12-4; CDR3 protein: CASSAGLDSNQPQHF; CDR3 DNA: TGTGCCAGCAGTGCAGGGTTAGATAGCAATCAGCCCCAGCATTTT
J gene: TRBJ2-2; clone size: .; D gene: .; V gene: TRBV7-6; CDR3 protein: CASSLVGGFVTGELFF; CDR3 DNA: TGTGCCAGCAGCTTAGTAGGTGGTTTCGTCACCGGGGAGCTGTTTTTT
J gene: TRBJ2-5; clone size: many; D gene: TRBD1; V gene: TRBV15; CDR3 protein: CATSPQGAFETQYF; CDR3 DNA: TGTGCCACCAGCCCACAGGGGGCTTTTGAGACCCAGTACTTC
J gene: TRBJ2-1; clone size: many; D gene: TRBD1; V gene: TRBV10-3; CDR3 protein: CAISGDSPYNEQFF; CDR3 DNA: TGTGCCATCAGTGGGGACAGCCCCTACAATGAGCAGTTCTTC
J gene: TRBJ2-5; clone size: many; D gene: TRBD1; V gene: TRBV27; CDR3 protein: CASSRPGQKETQYF; CDR3 DNA: TGTGCCAGCAGTCGGCCGGGACAGAAAGAGACCCAGTACTTC
J gene: TRBJ2-6; clone size: few; D gene: .; V gene: TRBV10-3; CDR3 protein: CAISLFGTPYISGANVLTF; CDR3 DNA: TGTGCCATCAGCCTATTTGGGACACCGTATATCTCTGGGGCCAACGTCCTGACTTTC
J gene: TRBJ2-5; clone size: many; D gene: .; V gene: TRBV28; CDR3 protein: CASASGPRKGRYGTQETQYF; CDR3 DNA: TGTGCCAGCGCCTCCGGGCCCCGTAAGGGACGGTATGGTACCCAAGAGACCCAGTACTTC
J gene: TRBJ2-3; clone size: many; D gene: TRBD2; V gene: TRBV9; CDR3 protein: CASSGTSGSLTRDTQYF; CDR3 DNA: TGTGCCAGTTCCGGGACTAGCGGGAGTTTAACCAGAGATACGCAGTATTTT